This TCR beta chain was sequenced in a study of monozygotic twins with inflammatory bowel disease. The CDR3 covers 17 residues. Germline V gene data show CDR1 as SGHRS and CDR2 as YFSETQ. In regard to this clonotype: What it recognizes is unknown.

Both the TCRalpha cDNA and the TCRbeta cDNA were taken through two nested PCRs, lasting approximately 17 and 9 cycles. From its re-call of the 5' RACE reads, TCRdb lists each CDR3 protein once, without DNA. Its table records 170,000 or so distinct CDR3 sequences. Study-wide points: Clonotype overlap with others was lower in IBD patients than in healthy twins, a difference that was greatest with disease activity.

Sequenced sample: blood. V gene TRBV5-1 combines with J gene TRBJ2-3; no DNA is available, so the TRBD2 call from TCRdb remains unchecked. The clonotype comes from a human donor with ulcerative colitis or Crohn's disease, or a healthy co-twin of an affected twin (not recorded which). This chain's CDR3 is CASSAGTSGGATDTQYF.